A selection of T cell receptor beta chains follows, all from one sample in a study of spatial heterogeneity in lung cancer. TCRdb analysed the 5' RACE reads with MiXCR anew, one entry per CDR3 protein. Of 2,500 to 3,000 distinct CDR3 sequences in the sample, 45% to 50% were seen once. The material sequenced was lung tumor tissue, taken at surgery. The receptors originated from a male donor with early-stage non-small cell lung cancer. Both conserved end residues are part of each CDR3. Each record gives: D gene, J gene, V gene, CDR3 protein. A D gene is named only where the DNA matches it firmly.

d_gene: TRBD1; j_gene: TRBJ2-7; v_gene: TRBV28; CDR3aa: CASIRDRDHEQYF
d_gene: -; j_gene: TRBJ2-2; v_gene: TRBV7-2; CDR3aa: CASSRSAQETGELFF
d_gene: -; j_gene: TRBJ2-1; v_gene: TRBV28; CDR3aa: CASSVVGGEQFF
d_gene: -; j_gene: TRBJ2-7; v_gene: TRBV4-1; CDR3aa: CASSQEGSYEQYF
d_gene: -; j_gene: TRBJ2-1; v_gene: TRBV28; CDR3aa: CASTLLGEDNEQFF
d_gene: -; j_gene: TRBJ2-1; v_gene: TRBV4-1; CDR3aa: CASSQLDLTSYNEQFF
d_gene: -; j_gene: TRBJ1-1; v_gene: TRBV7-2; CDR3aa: CASSFRWDESSRTEAFF
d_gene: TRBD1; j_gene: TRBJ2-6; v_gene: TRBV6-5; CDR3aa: CASSLSGGDFGANVLTF
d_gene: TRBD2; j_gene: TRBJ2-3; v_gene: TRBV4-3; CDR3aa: CASSQVTSGRSTDTQYF
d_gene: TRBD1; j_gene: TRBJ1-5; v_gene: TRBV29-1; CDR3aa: CSVVLGQGDQPQHF
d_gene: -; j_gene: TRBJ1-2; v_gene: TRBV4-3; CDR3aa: CASSQLNYGYTF
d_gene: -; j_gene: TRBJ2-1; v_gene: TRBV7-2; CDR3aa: CASSSLVDEQFF
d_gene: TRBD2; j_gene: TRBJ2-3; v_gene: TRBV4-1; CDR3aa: CASSQEGASGSAQNTQYF
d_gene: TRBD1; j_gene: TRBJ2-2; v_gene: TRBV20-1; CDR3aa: CSARDRATNTGELFF
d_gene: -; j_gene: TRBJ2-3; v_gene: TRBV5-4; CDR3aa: CASSLDRPGRDTQYF
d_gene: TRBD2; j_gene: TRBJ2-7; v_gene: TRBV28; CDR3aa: CASSSRTSVTYEQYF
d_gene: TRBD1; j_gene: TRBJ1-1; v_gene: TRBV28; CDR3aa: CASTIDRVTTEAFF
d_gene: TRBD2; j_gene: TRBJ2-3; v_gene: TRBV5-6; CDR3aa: CASSPSGDPTDTQYF
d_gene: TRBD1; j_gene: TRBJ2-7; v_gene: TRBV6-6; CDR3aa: CASSHRQGLSYEQYF
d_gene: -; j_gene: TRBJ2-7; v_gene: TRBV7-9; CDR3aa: CATAGLSYEQYF
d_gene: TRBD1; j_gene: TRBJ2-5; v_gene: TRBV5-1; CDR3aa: CASSRTTGGEETQYF
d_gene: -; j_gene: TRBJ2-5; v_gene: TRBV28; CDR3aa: CASSLGETQYF
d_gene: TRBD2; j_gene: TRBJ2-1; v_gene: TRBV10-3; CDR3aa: CAISEGLAGGLPQFF
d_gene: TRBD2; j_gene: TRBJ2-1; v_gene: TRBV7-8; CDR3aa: CASSLLAGAISEQFF
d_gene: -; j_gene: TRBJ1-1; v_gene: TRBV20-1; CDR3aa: CSAVPRGMERAFF
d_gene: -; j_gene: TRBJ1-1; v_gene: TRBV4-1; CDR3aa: CASSQGRLGLGDTEAFF
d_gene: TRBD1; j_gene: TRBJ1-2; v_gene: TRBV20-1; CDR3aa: CSARVGTADGYTF
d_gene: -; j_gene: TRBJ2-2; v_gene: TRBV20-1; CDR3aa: CSASRGEGGTGELFF
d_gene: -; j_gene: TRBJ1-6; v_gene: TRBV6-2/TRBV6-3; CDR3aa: CASSYSGTSYNSPLHF
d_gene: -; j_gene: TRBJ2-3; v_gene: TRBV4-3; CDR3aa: CASSQEGRGTQYF
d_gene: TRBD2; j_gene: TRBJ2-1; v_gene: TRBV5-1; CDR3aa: CASSLGRAGGGEQFF
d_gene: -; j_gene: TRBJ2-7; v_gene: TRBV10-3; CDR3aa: CAISESNEQYF
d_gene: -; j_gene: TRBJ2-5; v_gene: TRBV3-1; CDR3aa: CASSLEELTQETQYF
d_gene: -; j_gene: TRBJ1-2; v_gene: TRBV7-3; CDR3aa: CASSLSSDYGYTF
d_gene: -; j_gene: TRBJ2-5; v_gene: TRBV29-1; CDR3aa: CSVKGALQETQYF
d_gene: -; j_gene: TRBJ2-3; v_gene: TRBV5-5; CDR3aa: CASSLAGVFTDTQYF
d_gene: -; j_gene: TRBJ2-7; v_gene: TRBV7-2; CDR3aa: CASSLSAGSEQYF
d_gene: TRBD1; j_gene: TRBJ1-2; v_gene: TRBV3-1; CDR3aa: CASSQTTGDGYTF
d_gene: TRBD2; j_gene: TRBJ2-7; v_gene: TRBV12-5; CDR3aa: CASEVISGGYEQYF
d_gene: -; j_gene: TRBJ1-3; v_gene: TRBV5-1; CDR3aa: CASSLAGMASGNTIYF
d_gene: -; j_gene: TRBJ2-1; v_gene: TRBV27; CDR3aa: CASSSNNEQFF
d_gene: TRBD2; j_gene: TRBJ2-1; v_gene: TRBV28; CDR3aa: CASSSDRGGRRYNEQFF
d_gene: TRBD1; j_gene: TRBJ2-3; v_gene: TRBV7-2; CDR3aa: CASSRTGGSADTQYF
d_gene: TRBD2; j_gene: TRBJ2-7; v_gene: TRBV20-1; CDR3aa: CSARKPLAGLAYEQYF
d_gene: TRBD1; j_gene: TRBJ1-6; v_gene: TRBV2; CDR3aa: CATFRQGPNSPLHF
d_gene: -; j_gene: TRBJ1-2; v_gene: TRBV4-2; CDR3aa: CASSQEGGPNYGYTF
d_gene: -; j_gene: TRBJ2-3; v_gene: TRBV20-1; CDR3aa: CSATPPDPNADTQYF
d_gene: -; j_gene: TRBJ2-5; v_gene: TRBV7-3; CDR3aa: CASSLNILETQYF
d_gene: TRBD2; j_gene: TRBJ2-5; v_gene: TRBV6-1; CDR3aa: CASSGGLAGRIQETQYF
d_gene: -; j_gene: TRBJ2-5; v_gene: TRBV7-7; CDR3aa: CASSLGGATQETQYF
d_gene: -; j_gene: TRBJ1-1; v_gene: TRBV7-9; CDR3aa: CASSPTLAGYTEAFF
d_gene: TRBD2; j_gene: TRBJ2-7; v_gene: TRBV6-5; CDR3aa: CASSYRFSERGAYEQYF